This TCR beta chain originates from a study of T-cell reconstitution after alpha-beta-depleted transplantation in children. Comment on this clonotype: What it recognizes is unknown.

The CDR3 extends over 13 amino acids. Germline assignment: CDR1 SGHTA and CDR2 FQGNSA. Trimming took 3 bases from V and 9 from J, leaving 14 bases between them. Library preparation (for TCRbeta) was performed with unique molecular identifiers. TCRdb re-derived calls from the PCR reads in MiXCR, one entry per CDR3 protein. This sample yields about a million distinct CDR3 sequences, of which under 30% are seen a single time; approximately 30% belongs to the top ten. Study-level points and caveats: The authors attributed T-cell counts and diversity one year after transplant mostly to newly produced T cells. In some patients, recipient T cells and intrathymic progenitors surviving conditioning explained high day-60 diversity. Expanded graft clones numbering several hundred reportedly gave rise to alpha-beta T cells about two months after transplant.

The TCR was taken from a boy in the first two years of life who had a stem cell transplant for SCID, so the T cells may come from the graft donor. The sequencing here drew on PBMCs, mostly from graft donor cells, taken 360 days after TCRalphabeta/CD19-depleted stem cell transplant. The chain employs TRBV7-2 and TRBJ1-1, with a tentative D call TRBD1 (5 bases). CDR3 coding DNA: TGTGCCAGCAGCTTCGGACCGGGACTTCAAGCTTTCTTT. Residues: CASSFGPGLQAFF.